This is a list of T cell receptor beta chains from one sample in a study of cytomegalovirus exposure and HLA in healthy donors. This table comes from immunoSEQ multiplex PCR, and its TCRdb copy is limited to in-frame clones, with some not included. The table has 75,000 to 100,000 clones, approximately 79% seen once; the top ten hold around 19%. Sequenced input: PBMCs. These receptors all come from a woman aged 60-75 years in good health and CMV-seropositive. CDR3s include the opening cysteine and the closing phenylalanine or tryptophan. Each record gives: J gene, clone size, D gene, V gene, CDR3 DNA, CDR3 protein. A D gene is named only where the DNA matches it firmly. Size tells how often a clone was seen (once, few, many) or the class of an expanded clone, and some rows leave it out.

TRBJ2-2 | . | . | TRBV30 | TGTGCCTGGAGTAGACTCCTAGCTCCCGGGGAGCTGTTTTTT | CAWSRLLAPGELFF
TRBJ1-5 | . | TRBD1 | TRBV6-1 | TGTGCCAGCAGTGCAACAGGGGGACGGACTAGTCGCAATCAGCCCCAGCATTTT | CASSATGGRTSRNQPQHF
TRBJ2-2 | few | . | TRBV4-2 | TGTGCCAGCAGCCACCTCGGTGGGGGGGCCGCCGGGGAGCTGTTTTTT | CASSHLGGGAAGELFF
TRBJ2-1 | . | TRBD1 | TRBV5-1 | TGCGCCAGCAGCTTGGTCGGACAGGTCCGGATTGAGCAGTTCTTC | CASSLVGQVRIEQFF
TRBJ2-7 | . | TRBD1 | TRBV4-1 | TGCGCCAGCAGCCAGGGACAGGGAACCTACGAGCAGTACTTC | CASSQGQGTYEQYF
TRBJ1-1 | . | . | TRBV30 | TGTGCCTGGAGCTCACAGGGACCTACTGAAGCTTTCTTT | CAWSSQGPTEAFF
TRBJ2-7 | . | TRBD1 | TRBV4-2 | TGTGCCAGCAGCCACGGACAGGGGGGCTACGAGCAGTACTTC | CASSHGQGGYEQYF
TRBJ1-2 | . | . | TRBV9 | TGTGCCAGCAGCGTCGGGACAACCTATGGCTACACCTTC | CASSVGTTYGYTF
TRBJ1-1 | . | TRBD1 | TRBV28 | TGTGCCACCCAGGGGGCGCTGAACACTGAAGCTTTCTTT | CATQGALNTEAFF
TRBJ2-7 | . | . | TRBV6-5 | TGTGCCAGCAGTAACAGCTACGAGCAGTACTTC | CASSNSYEQYF
TRBJ1-2 | . | . | TRBV18 | TGTGCCAGCTCACCAGAGTCGAGTTATTATGGCTACACCTTC | CASSPESSYYGYTF
TRBJ1-2 | . | TRBD1 | TRBV7-2 | TGTGCCAGCAGCTTAGGAGGACAGGGAAAAGGCTACACCTTC | CASSLGGQGKGYTF
TRBJ2-7 | . | TRBD2 | TRBV9 | TGTGCCAGCAGCCCCTGGGACTATCCCTACGAGCAGTACTTC | CASSPWDYPYEQYF
TRBJ1-4 | . | . | TRBV15 | TGTGCCACCAGCGAACGGGTTGATCGTGAAAAACTGTTTTTT | CATSERVDREKLFF
TRBJ2-7 | many | TRBD2 | TRBV5-8 | TGTGCCAGCAGCTTCGGGGCTAGCGGGAGGTACGAGCAGTACTTC | CASSFGASGRYEQYF
TRBJ1-4 | . | TRBD1 | TRBV10-2 | TGCGCCAGCAGAGGACAGGGTGGGAATAATGAAAAACTGTTTTTT | CASRGQGGNNEKLFF
TRBJ1-2 | . | TRBD1 | TRBV12-5 | TGTGCTAGTGGACGGACAGGGGGCGGTGGCTACACCTTC | CASGRTGGGGYTF
TRBJ2-7 | . | TRBD2 | TRBV19 | TGTGCCAGTAGTATAGCGGGAGGCTACGAGCAGTACTTC | CASSIAGGYEQYF
TRBJ1-4 | . | . | TRBV6-1 | TGTGCCAGCGAAGCGGGGATTAATGAAAAACTGTTTTTT | CASEAGINEKLFF
TRBJ2-1 | . | TRBD1 | TRBV6-6 | TGTGCCAGCAGTTCAGGGGGAGCAGTTACCTACAATGAGCAGTTCTTC | CASSSGGAVTYNEQFF
TRBJ2-2 | . | TRBD2 | TRBV15 | TGTGCCACCAGCAGAAACCCCGGGACTAGCGGCGGGGAGCTGTTTTTT | CATSRNPGTSGGELFF
TRBJ2-5 | . | . | TRBV7-8 | TGTGCCAGCAGCTTAAACAGGGAAGAGACCCAGTACTTC | CASSLNREETQYF
TRBJ1-6 | . | TRBD1 | TRBV30 | TGTGCCTGGAGTAGGGGGGGACAGGGCATGACCCTCCACTTT | CAWSRGGQGMTLHF
TRBJ1-5 | few | . | TRBV5-8 | TGTGCCAGCAGCCGAGGGTTCGGCAATCAGCCCCAGCATTTT | CASSRGFGNQPQHF
TRBJ2-2 | . | TRBD2 | TRBV7-7 | TGTGCTAGCAGCTCCTCACTAGCGGGAGCGGGCACCGGGGAGCTGTTTTTT | CASSSSLAGAGTGELFF
TRBJ1-2 | . | . | TRBV18 | TGTGCCAGCTCAATTGACTCCTATGGCTACACCTTC | CASSIDSYGYTF
TRBJ2-5 | . | TRBD1 | TRBV30 | TGTGCCTGGTCCCCCTCAGGGGGAAGCGAGACCCAGTACTTC | CAWSPSGGSETQYF
TRBJ2-1 | . | . | TRBV27 | TGTGCCAGCAGCTCCGGGACTTTTAATGAGCAGTTCTTC | CASSSGTFNEQFF
TRBJ2-1 | once | TRBD2 | TRBV5-6 | TGTGCCAGCAGCGCGACTAGCGGGAGAGGATCCTACAATGAGCAGTTCTTC | CASSATSGRGSYNEQFF